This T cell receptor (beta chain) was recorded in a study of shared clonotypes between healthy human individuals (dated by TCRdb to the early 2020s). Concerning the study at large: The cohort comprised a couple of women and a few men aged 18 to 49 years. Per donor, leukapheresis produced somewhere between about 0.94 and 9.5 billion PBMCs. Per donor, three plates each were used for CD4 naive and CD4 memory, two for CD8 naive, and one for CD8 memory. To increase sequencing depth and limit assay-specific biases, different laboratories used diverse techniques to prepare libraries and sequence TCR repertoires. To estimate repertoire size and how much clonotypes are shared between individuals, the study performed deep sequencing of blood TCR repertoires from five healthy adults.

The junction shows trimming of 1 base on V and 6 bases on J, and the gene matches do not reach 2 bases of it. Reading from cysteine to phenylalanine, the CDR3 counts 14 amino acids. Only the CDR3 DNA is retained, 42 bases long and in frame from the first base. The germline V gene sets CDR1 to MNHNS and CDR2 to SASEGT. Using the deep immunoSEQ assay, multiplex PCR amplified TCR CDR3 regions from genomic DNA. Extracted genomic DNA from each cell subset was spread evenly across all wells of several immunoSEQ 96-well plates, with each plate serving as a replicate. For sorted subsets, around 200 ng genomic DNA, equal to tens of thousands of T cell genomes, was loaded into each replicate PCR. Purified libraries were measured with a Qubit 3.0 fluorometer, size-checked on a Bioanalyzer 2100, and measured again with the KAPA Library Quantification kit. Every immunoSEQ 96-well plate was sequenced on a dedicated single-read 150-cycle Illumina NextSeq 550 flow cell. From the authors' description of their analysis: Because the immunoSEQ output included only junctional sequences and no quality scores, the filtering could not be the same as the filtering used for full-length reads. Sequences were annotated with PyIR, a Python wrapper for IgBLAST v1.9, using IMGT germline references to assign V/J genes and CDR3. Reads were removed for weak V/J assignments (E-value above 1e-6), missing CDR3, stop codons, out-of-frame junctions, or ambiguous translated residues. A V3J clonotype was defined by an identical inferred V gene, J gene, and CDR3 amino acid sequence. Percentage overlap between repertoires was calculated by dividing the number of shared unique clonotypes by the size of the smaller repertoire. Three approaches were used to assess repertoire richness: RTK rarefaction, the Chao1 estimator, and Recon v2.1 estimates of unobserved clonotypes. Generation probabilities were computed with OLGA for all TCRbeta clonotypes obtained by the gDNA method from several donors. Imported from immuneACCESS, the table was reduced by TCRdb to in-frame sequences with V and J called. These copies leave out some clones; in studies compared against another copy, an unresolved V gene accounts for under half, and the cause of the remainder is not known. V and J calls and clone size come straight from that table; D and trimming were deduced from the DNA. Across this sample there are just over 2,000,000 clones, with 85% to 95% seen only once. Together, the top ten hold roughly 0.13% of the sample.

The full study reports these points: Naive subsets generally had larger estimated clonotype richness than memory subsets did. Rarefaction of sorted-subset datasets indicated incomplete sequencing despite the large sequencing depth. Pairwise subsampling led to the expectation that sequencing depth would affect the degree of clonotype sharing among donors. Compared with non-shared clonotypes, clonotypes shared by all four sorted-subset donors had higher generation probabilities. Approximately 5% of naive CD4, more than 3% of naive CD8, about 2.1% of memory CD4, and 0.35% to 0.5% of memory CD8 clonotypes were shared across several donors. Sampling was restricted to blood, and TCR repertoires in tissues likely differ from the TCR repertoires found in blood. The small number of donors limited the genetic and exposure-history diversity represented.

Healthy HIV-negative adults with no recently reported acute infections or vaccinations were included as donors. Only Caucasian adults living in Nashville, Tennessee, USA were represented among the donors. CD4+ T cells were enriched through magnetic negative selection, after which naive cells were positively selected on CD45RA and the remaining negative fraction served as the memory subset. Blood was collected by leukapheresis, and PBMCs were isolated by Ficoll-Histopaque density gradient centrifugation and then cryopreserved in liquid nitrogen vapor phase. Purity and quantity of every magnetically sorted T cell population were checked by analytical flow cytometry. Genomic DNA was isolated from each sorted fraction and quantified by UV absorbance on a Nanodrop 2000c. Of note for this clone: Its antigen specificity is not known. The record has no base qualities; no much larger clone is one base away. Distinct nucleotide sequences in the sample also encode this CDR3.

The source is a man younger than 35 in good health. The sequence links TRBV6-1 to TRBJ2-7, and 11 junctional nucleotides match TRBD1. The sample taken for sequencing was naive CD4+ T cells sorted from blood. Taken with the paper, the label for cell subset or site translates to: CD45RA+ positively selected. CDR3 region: CASSEGTGGGEQYF. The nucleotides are TGTGCCAGCAGTGAAGGGACAGGGGGCGGCGAGCAGTACTTC.